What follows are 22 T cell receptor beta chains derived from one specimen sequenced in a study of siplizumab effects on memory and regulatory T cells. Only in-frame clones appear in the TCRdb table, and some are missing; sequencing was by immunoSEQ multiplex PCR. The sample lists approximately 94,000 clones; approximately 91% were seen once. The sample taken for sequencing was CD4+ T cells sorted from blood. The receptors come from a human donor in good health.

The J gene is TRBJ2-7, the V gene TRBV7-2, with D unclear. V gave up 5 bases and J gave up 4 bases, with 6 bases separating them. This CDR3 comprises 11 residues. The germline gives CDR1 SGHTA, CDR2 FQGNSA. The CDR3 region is CASSRQYEQYF. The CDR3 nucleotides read TGTGCCAGCAGCCGTCAATACGAGCAGTACTTC.

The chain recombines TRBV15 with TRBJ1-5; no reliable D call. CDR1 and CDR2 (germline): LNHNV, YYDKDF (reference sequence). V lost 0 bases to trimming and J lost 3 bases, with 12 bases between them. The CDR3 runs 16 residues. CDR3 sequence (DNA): TGTGCCACCAGCAGAGATGGTCTAGGGTACAATCAGCCCCAGCATTTT. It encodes CATSRDGLGYNQPQHF.

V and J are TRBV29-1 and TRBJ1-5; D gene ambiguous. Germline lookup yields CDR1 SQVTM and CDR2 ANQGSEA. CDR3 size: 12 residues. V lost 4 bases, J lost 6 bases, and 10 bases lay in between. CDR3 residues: CSVGASAQPQHF. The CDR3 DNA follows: TGCAGCGTTGGGGCATCTGCTCAGCCCCAGCATTTT.

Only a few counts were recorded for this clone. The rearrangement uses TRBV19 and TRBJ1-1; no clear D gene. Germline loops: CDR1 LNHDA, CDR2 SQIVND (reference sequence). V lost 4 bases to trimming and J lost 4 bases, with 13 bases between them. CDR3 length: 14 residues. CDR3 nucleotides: TGTGCCAGTAGTAGTGGCGAAACCTTCACTGAAGCTTTCTTT. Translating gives CASSSGETFTEAFF.

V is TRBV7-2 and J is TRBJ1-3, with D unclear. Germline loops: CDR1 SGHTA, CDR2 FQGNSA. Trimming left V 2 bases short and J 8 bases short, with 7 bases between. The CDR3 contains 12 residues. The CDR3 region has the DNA TGTGCCAGCAGCTTACTACGGGACACCATATATTTT. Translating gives CASSLLRDTIYF.

The CDR3 loop reads CATSRDSTGYTF. DNA of the CDR3: TGTGCCACCAGCAGGGACAGCACTGGCTACACCTTC. The genes are TRBV15 and TRBJ1-2; perhaps TRBD1 as D (6 bases). CDR3 length equals 12 residues. Trimming shortened V by 3 bases and J by 7 bases, and 9 bases separated the two germline ends. Germline V gene data show CDR1 as LNHNV and CDR2 as YYDKDF (reference sequence).

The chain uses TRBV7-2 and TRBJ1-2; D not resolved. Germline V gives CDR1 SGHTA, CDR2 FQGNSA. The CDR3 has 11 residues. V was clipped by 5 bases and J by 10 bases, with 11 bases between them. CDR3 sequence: CASSQTRDYTF. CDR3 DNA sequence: TGTGCCAGCAGCCAGACTCGCGACTACACCTTC.

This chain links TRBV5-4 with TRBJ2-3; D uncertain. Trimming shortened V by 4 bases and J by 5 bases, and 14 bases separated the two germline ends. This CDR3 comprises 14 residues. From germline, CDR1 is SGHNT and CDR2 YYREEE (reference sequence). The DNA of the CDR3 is TGTGCCAGCAGCCTTGCTCCTTCGGAAGATACGCAGTATTTT. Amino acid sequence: CASSLAPSEDTQYF.

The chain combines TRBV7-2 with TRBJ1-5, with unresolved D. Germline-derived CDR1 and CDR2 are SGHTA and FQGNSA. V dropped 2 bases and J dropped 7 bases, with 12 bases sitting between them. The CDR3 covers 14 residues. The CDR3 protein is CASSLMSVSQPQHF. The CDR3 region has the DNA TGTGCCAGCAGCTTAATGTCAGTTAGCCAGCCCCAGCATTTT.

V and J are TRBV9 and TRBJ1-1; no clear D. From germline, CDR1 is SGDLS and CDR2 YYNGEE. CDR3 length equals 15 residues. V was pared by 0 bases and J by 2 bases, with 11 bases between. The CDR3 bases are TGTGCCAGCAGCGTAGGCGTCCAATCAAACACTGAAGCTTTCTTT. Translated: CASSVGVQSNTEAFF. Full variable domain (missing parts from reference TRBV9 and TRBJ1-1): DSGVTQTPKHLITATGQRVTLRCSPRSGDLSVYWYQQSLDQGLQFLIQYYNGEERAKGNILERFSAQQFPDLHSELNLSSLELGDSALYFCASSVGVQSNTEAFFGQGTRLTVV.

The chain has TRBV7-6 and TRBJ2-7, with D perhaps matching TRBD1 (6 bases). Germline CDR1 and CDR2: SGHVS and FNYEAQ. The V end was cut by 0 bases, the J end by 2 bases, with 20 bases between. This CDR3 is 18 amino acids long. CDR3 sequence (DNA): TGTGCCAGCAGCTTAGCCCCTGGGAAACAGGGTACCACCTACGAGCAGTACTTC. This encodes CASSLAPGKQGTTYEQYF.

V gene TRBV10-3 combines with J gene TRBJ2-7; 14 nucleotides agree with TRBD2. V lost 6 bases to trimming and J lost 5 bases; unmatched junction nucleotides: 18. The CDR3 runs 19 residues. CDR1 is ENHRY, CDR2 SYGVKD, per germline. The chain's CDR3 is CAIRETGTSGGRRTHEQYF. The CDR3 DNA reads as TGTGCCATCAGGGAGACCGGGACTAGCGGGGGACGCCGGACCCACGAGCAGTACTTC.

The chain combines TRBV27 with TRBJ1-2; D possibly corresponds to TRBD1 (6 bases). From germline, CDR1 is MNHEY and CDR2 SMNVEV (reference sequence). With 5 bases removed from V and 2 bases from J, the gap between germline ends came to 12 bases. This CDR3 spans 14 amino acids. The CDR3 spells CASSPSGQNYGYTF. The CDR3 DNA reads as TGTGCCAGCAGTCCGAGCGGACAGAACTATGGCTACACCTTC.

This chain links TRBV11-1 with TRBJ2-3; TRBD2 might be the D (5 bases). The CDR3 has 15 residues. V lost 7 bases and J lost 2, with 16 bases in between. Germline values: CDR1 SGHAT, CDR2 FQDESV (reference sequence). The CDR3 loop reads CASTKEALLTDTQYF. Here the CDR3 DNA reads TGTGCCAGCACGAAGGAGGCTCTTCTCACAGATACGCAGTATTTT.

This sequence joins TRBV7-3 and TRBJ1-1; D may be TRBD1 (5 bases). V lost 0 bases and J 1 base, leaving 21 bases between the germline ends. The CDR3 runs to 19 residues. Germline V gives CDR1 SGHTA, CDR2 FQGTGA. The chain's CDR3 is CASSLTGGRTYRGNTEAFF. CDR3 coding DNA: TGTGCCAGCAGCTTAACGGGGGGTCGAACCTACCGGGGGAACACTGAAGCTTTCTTT.

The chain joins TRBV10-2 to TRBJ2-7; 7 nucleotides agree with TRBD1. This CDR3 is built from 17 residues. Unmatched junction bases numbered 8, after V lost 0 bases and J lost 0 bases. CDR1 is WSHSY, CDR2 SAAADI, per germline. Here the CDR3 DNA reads TGCGCCAGCAGTGAGTCGACGGGACAGCGAATCTCCTACGAGCAGTACTTC. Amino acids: CASSESTGQRISYEQYF.

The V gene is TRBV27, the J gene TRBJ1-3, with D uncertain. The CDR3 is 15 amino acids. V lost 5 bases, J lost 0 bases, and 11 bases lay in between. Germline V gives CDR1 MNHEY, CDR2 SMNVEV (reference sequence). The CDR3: CASSDSRNSGNTIYF. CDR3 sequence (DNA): TGTGCCAGCAGTGACTCGAGAAACTCTGGAAACACCATATATTTT.

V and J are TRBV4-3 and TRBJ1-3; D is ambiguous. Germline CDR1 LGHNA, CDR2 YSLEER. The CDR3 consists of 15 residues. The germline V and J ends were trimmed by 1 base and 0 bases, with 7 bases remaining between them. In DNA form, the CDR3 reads TGCGCCAGCAGCCAAGCCGGGATCTCTGGAAACACCATATATTTT. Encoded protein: CASSQAGISGNTIYF.

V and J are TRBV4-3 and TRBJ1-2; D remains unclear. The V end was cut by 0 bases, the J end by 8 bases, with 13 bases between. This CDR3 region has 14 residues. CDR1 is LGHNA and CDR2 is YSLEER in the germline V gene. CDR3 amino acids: CASSQEWSIAGYTF. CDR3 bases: TGCGCCAGCAGCCAAGAGTGGTCGATTGCGGGCTACACCTTC.

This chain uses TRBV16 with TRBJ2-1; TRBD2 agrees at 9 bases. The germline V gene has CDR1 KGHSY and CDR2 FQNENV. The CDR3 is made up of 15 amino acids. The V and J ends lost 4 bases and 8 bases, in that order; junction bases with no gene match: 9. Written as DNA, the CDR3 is TGTGCCAGCAGCCGAGGCGGGGGGGCGTTGGATGAGCAGTTCTTC. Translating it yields CASSRGGGALDEQFF.

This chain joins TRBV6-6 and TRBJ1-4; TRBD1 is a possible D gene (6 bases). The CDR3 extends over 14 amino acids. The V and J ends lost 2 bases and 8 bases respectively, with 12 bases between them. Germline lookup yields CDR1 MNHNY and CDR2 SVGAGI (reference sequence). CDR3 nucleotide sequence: TGTGCCAGCAGTTACGTACAGGGAGTCGAAAAACTGTTTTTT. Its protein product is CASSYVQGVEKLFF.

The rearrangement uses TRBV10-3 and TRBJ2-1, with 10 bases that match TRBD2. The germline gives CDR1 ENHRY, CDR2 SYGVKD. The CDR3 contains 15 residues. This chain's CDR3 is CAVGGPSGGSNEQFF. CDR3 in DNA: TGTGCGGTAGGGGGCCCTAGCGGGGGCTCCAATGAGCAGTTCTTC.